The subject of this entry is one T cell receptor beta chain. Which antigen it targets is not known. Qualities for individual bases were not recorded, and no much larger clone is one base off. Donors were approximately 42 systemically healthy Caucasian individuals from Russia aged about 6 to 100 years. Roughly 9.5 milliliters of peripheral blood were drawn from each donor into EDTA-treated Vacutainer tubes. Ficoll-Paque density-gradient centrifugation was used to isolate PBMCs, with at least 6.5 million obtained per sample. Total RNA, at least 6 micrograms per sample, was extracted from PBMCs with Trizol reagent. The percentages of naive CD45RAhigh/CD27high T cells were determined by flow cytometry on a PBMC aliquot from every donor. Receptor amplification or capture employed 5' RACE. These reads were obtained on an Illumina HiSeq 2500. A second roughly 6 to 12 cycle PCR used a sample-barcoded 5' primer and a J-beta primer mix. A unique molecular identifier was introduced onto each TCR beta cDNA molecule by a template-switch 5' adaptor carrying 12 random nucleotides. Each sample yielded at least 3 million CDR3-containing paired-end reads. First-strand cDNA synthesis was performed from all RNA using the Mint cDNA synthesis kit, with priming by a TRBC-specific oligonucleotide. All cDNA was treated with uracil-DNA glycosylase and then went through a first 18-cycle PCR with the universal primers M1SS and BC2_uni_R. The authors' analysis ran thus. For normalization, 1 million high-quality reads, each with a distinct molecular identifier, were randomly selected from each sample. Reads with shared molecular identifiers were discarded instead of being binned into consensus sequences. MiTCR, run with a Q25 quality threshold and the strictest error-elimination algorithm, handled CDR3 identification, clonotype clustering and error correction. A nonparametric unseen species model with Euler transformation was used to estimate lower-bound total TCR beta diversity. TCRdb itself trimmed the public reads at Q25 with fastp, ran MiXCR and retained productive beta chains. Rows with a matching CDR3 protein are joined into one entry that keeps the most common DNA and genes. The V and J calls were determined by TCRdb, not by the authors. The sample table records around 1,000,000 distinct CDR3 sequences; roughly a quarter of these occur just once. Around 0.75% of the sample rests with the top ten.

This entry comes from a study of blood T cells in healthy people across ages (dated by TCRdb to 2015 to 2017). Context from the whole study: In model experiments, roughly one uniquely barcoded TCR beta cDNA molecule per two T cells was captured by template switching. The study measured age-related changes in TCR beta repertoire diversity using deep sequencing normalized with unique cDNA molecular identifiers. The donors were split into four age groups: young (average about 16 years), middle-aged (roughly 39), aged (approximately 59) and long-lived (over 75). The study analyzed two additional independent replicas of 1 million unique cDNA reads from the same blood draw for two donors, one aged 18 to 30 and one aged 80 or older. Broader findings and caveats from the paper: Since profiling was done on bulk unsorted PBMCs, naive and antigen-experienced compartments could not be conclusively compared. Because donor CMV infection status was unknown, age-related changes in expanded clonotypes were potentially confounded. There was a strong correlation between observed TCR beta diversity and the percentage of naive T cells measured by flow cytometry. Observed TCR beta diversity per million T cells fell roughly linearly with age, and a significant reduction was already apparent by age around 36. Total diversity estimates from one million sequenced T cells were considered lower bounds and underestimates. Compared with the aged group, more naive CD4+ T cells, fewer expanded clones and increased TCR diversity were shown by the long-lived group, suggesting age selection.

The sample was also reused in another study, on T cells of mothers and their children. The second investigation adds: Donors were nine systemically healthy Caucasian individuals: three mothers and their six children. cDNA synthesis consumed the entire amount of extracted RNA, loaded at approximately 1.6 ug RNA in each 15 ul reaction. Sample barcodes and 2-4 random nucleotides were added via the M1S primer in the second PCR. Over 9 million TCR beta CDR3 reads came from each mother, compared with about 3.2 million reads from each child. TCR recombination output is similarly shaped by thymic selection in related and unrelated pairs, with a minor effect exerted by inherited differences. Normalized repertoire overlap in related mother-child pairs was always slightly higher than in unrelated mother-child pairs, but the difference was never significant. With a sensitivity of approximately 93 clones per million clonotypes, no persistent microchimeric T cell clones were detected. To look for features that set related mother-child pairs apart from unrelated individuals, the researchers ran deep NGS to compare the TCR beta repertoires of mothers and children. Mothers averaged around 40 +/- 4 years of age and children averaged around 11 +/- 4 years. After adapter ligation was performed with NEBNext reagents, the libraries were sequenced on an Illumina HiSeq 2000 with 100+100 nt paired-end reads. To prevent cross-contamination, the mother and child libraries were prepared a month apart and were sequenced in separate runs. For each donor, between 500,000 and 2,000,000 distinct TCR beta clonotypes were identified. Naive TCR beta clonotypes were estimated from low-frequency clonotypes matched to each donor's FACS-determined naive share, without sorting.

This clonotype originated in a girl aged 2 to 10 in good health. The sample consisted of blood.

The CDR3 region reads CSARDGEWRETQYF. In nucleotides, the sequence is TGCAGTGCTAGAGATGGGGAGTGGCGAGAGACCCAGTACTTC. Here the chain combines TRBV20-1 and TRBJ2-5; the D segment could be TRBD2, given 5 matching bases. V and J are truncated by 0 bases and 4 bases respectively, leaving an intervening sequence of 12 bases. The CDR3 runs 14 residues from the cysteine to the phenylalanine. CDR3 DNA is the only sequence kept; it has 42 bases, read in frame from the first base. The germline V gene (reference sequence) specifies DFQATT as CDR1 and SNEGSKA as CDR2.